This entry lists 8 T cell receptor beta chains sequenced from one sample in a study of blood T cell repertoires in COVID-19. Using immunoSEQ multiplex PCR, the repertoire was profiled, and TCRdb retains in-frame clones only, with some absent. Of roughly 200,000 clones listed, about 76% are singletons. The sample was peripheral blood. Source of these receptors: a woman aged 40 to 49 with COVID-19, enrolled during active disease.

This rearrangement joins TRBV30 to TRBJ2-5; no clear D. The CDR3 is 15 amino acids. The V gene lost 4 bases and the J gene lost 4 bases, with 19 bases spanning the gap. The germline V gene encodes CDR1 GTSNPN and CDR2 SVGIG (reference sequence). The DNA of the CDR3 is TGTGCCTGGACCCTCAGGCCCCAGCCCCGAGAGACCCAGTACTTC. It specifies CAWTLRPQPRETQYF.

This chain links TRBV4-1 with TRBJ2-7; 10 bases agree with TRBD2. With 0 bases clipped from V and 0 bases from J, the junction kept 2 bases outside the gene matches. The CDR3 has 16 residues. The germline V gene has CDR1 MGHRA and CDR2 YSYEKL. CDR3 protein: CASSQDQRGGSYEQYF. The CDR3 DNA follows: TGCGCCAGCAGCCAAGATCAGCGGGGGGGCTCCTACGAGCAGTACTTC.

The CDR3 is CATRLDSNIQYF. The CDR3 DNA follows: TGTGCCACCCGCCTCGACTCAAACATTCAGTACTTC. This chain joins TRBV7-2 and TRBJ2-4; D unclear. Germline-derived CDR1 and CDR2 are SGHTA and FQGNSA. CDR3 size: 12 residues. V gave up 10 bases and J gave up 6 bases, with 13 bases separating them.

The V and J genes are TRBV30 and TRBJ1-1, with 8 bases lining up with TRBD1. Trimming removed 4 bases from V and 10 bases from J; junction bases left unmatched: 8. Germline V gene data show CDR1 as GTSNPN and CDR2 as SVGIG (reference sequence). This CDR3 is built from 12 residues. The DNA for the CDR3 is TGTGCCTGGAACTTCGACAGGGGAATAGCTTTCTTT. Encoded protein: CAWNFDRGIAFF.

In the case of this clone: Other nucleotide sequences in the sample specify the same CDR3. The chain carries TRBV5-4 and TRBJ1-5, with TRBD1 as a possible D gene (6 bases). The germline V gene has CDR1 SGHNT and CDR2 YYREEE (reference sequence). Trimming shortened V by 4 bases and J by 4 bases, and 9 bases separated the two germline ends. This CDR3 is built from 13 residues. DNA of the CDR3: TGTGCCAGCAGCCTCCAGGGGAATCAGCCCCAGCATTTT. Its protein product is CASSLQGNQPQHF.

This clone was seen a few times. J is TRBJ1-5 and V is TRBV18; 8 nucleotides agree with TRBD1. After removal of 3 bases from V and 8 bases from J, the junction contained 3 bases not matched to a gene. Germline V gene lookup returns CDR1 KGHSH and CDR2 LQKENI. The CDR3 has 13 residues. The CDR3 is CASSPSGGEPQHF. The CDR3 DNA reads TGTGCCAGCTCACCGTCAGGGGGCGAGCCCCAGCATTTT.

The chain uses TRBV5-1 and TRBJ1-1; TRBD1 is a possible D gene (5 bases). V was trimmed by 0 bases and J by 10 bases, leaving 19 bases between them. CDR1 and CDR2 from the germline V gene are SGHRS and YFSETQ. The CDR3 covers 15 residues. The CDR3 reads CASSLAQGAMESAFF. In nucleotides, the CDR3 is TGCGCCAGCAGCTTGGCCCAAGGGGCAATGGAGTCAGCTTTCTTT.

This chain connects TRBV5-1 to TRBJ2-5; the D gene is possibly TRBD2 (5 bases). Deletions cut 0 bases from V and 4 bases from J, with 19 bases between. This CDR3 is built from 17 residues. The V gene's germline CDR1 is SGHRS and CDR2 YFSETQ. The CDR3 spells CASSLAGIGRRGETQYF. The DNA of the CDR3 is TGCGCCAGCAGCTTGGCCGGGATCGGGCGTCGAGGAGAGACCCAGTACTTC.